This TCR beta chain was recorded in a study of T cells in Graves' hyperthyroidism and ophthalmopathy. Study-wide results and limits: Patients with ophthalmopathy were separated from those with stable hyperthyroidism by a 13 V-J model. The model forecast ophthalmopathy, anticipating it by a median approximately 6 months before onset. Blood also held most thyroid clonotypes expanded beyond 0.001.

Trimming removed 8 bases at V and 4 bases at J, with 10 bases between. Looked up from germline, CDR1 is KGHDR and CDR2 is SFDVKD. The CDR3 covers 12 residues. The CDR3 regions of TCR beta were amplified from RNA transcripts. HTBI primers were used for first-round RT-PCR of the TCR CDR3. TCRdb itself ran the multiplex PCR reads through MiXCR, one entry per CDR3 protein. The table shows approximately 370,000 distinct CDR3 sequences, with about 17% occurring only once. This clonotype was seen many times. What it binds is unknown. The sequencing input was blood. This TCR was recovered from a woman younger than 45 with Graves' hyperthyroidism that later progressed to Graves' ophthalmopathy. The rearrangement joins TRBV24-1 to TRBJ1-2; no definite D call. The chain's CDR3 is CATNTAGYGYTF. In nucleotides, the CDR3 is TGTGCCACCAACACGGCAGGCTATGGCTACACCTTC.